The present TCR beta chain was sequenced within a study of T cells in Graves' hyperthyroidism and ophthalmopathy. With respect to this clonotype: No antigen is known for it. Germline and junction disagree at one end, which may indicate a read error.

Overall study findings and caveats: Progression to ophthalmopathy was predicted a median of roughly seven months early.

Fresh peripheral blood, 7.5 to 10 ml of it, supplied the PBMCs. Researchers amplified the TCR beta CDR3 regions from RNA transcripts. First-round RT-PCR with HTBI primers amplified the TCR CDR3 region. TCRdb reprocessed the multiplex PCR reads with MiXCR, giving one entry per CDR3 protein. The data show some 760,000 distinct CDR3 sequences, approximately 15% seen once. Per germline, CDR1 SGHTA and CDR2 FQGNSA. The CDR3 is 13 amino acids. This chain joins TRBV7-2 and TRBJ1-2; no definite D call. Sequencing was done on a sample of blood. This sequence was found in a woman aged 18 to 35 with Graves' hyperthyroidism. CDR3 sequence reads: CASSLTPNYGYTF. In DNA, the CDR3 is TGTGCCAGCAGCTTGACACCTAATTATGGCTACACCTTC.